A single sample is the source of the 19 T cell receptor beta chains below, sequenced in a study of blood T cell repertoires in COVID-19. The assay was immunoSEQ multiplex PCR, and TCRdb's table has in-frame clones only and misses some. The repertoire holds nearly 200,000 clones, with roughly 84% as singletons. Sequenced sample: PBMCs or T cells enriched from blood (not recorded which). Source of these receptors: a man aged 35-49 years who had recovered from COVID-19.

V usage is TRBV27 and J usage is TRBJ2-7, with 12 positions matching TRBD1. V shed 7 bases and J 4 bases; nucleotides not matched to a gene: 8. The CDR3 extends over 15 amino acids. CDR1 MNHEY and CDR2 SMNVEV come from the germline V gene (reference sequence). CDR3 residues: CASISLGQGAYEQYF. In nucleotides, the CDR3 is TGTGCCAGCATAAGTTTGGGACAGGGGGCTTACGAGCAGTACTTC.

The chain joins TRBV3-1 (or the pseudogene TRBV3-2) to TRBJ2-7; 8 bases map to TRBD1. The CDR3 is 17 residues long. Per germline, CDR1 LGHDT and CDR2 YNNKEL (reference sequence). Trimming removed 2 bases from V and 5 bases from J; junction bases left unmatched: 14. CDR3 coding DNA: TGTGCCAGCAGCCAACGGACGCAGGGGGCTTCTAGGGACGAGCAGTACTTC. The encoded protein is CASSQRTQGASRDEQYF.

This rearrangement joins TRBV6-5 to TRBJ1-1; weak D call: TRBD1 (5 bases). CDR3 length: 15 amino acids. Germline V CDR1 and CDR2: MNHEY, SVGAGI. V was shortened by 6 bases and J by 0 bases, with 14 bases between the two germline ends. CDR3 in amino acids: CASRFPRQMNTEAFF. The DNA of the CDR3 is TGTGCCAGCAGATTCCCTAGACAGATGAACACTGAAGCTTTCTTT.

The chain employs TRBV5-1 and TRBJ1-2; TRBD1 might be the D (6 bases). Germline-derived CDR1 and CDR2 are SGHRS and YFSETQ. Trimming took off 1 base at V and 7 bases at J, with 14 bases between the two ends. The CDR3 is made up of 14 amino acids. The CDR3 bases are TGCGCCAGCAGCTTGTATCAGGGGTTCAGTGGCTACACCTTC. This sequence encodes CASSLYQGFSGYTF.

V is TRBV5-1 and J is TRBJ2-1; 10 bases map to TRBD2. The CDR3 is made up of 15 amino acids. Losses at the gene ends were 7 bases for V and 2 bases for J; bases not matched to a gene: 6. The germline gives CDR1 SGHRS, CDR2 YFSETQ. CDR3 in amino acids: CASRYTSGTYNEQFF. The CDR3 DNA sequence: TGCGCCAGCCGCTATACTAGCGGGACCTACAATGAGCAGTTCTTC. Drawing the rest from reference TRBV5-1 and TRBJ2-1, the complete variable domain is KAGVTQTPRYLIKTRGQQVTLSCSPISGHRSVSWYQQTPGQGLQFLFEYFSETQRNKGNFPGRFSGRQFSNSRSEMNVSTLELGDSALYLCASRYTSGTYNEQFFGPGTRLTVL.

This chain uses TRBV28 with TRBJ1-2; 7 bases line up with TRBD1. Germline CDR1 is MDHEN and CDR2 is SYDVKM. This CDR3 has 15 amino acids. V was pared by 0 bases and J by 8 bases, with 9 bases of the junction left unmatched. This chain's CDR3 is CASSLWIEGAGGYTF. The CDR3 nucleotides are TGTGCCAGCAGTTTATGGATAGAGGGGGCAGGGGGCTACACCTTC.

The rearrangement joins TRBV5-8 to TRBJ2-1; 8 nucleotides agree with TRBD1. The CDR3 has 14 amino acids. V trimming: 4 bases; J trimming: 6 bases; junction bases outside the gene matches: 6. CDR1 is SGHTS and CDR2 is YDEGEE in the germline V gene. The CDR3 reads CASSDTGGRNEQFF. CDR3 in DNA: TGTGCCAGCAGCGATACAGGGGGACGCAATGAGCAGTTCTTC.

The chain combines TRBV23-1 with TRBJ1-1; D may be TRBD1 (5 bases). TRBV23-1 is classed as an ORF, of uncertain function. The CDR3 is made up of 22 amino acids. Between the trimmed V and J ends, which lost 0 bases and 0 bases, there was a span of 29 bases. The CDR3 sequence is CASSQSKGFLVIQGLMNTEAFF. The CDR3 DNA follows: TGCGCCAGCAGTCAATCGAAGGGGTTTCTGGTGATCCAGGGTCTAATGAACACTGAAGCTTTCTTT.

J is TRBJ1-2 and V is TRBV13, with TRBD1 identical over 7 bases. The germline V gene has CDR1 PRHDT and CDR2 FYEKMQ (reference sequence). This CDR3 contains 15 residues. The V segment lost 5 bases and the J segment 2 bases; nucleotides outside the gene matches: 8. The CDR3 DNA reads TGTGCCAGCAGCAACCGACAGGGATCAAACTATGGCTACACCTTC. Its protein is CASSNRQGSNYGYTF. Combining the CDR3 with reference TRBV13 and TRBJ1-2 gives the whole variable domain AAGVIQSPRHLIKEKRETATLKCYPIPRHDTVYWYQQGPGQDPQFLISFYEKMQSDKGSIPDRFSAQQFSDYHSELNMSSLELGDSALYFCASSNRQGSNYGYTFGSGTRLTVV.

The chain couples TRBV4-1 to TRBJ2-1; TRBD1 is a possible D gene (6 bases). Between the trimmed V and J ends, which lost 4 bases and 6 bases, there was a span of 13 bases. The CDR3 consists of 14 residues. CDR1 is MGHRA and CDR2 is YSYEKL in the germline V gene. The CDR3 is CASSRIGQINEQFF. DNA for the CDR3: TGCGCCAGCAGCCGTATCGGACAGATCAATGAGCAGTTCTTC.

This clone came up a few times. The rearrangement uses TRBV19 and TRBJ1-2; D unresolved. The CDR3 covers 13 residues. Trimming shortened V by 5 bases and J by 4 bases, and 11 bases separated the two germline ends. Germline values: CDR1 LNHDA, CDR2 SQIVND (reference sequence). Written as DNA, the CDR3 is TGTGCCAGTAGTTCAACGGGAGGCTATGGCTACACCTTC. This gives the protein CASSSTGGYGYTF.

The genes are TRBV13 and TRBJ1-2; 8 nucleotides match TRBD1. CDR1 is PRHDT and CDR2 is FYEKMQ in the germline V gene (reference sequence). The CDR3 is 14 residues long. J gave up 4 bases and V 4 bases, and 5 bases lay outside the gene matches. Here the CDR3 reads CASSSPTGAYGYTF. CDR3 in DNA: TGTGCCAGCAGCTCCCCGACAGGGGCCTATGGCTACACCTTC.

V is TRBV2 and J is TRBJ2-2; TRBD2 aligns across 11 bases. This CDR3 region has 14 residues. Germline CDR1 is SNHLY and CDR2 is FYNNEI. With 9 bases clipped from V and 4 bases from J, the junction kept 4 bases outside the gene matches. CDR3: CASIAGGITGELFF. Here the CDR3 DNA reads TGTGCCAGTATAGCGGGGGGGATCACCGGGGAGCTGTTTTTT.

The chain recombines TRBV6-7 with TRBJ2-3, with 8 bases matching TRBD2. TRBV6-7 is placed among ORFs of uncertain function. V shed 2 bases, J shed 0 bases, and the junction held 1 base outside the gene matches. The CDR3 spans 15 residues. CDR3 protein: CASSYPGGSTDTQYF. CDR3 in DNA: TGTGCCAGCAGTTACCCGGGGGGGAGCACAGATACGCAGTATTTT.

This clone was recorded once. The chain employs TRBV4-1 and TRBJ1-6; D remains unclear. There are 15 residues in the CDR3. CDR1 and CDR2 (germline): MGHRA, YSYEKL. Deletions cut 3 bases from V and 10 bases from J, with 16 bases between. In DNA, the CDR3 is TGCGCCAGCAGCCATAACTACGACCCCCGATCACCCCTCCACTTT. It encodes CASSHNYDPRSPLHF.

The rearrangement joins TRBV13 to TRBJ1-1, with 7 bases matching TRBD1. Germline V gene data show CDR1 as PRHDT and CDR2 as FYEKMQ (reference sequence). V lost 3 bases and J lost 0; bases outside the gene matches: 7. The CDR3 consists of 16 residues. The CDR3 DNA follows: TGTGCCAGCAGCTTGGGGACAGCCTTAATGAACACTGAAGCTTTCTTT. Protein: CASSLGTALMNTEAFF.

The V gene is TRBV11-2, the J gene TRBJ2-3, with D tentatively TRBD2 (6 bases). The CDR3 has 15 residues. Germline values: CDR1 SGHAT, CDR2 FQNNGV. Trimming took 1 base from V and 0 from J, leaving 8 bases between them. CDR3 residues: CASSLVGGSTDTQYF. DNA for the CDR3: TGTGCCAGCAGCTTAGTCGGGGGAAGCACAGATACGCAGTATTTT.

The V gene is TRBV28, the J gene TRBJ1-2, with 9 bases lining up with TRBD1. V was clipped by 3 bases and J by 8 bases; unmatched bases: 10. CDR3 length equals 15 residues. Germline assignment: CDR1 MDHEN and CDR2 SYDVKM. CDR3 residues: CASSLLQGAQGGYTF. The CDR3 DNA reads TGTGCCAGCAGTTTGTTACAGGGGGCGCAAGGGGGCTACACCTTC.

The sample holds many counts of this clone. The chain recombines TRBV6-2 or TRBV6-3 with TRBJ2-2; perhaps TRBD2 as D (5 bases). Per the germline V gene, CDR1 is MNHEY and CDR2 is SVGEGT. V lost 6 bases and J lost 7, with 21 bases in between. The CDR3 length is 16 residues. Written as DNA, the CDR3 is TGTGCCAGCAGCCCTTGGACTCAGGTCACGGACGGGGAGCTGTTTTTT. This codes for CASSPWTQVTDGELFF.